The 27 T cell receptor beta chains below all came from one sample that was sequenced in a study of blood T cell repertoires in COVID-19 (dated by TCRdb to the early 2020s). Libraries were made using the immunoSEQ multiplex PCR assay. What TCRdb holds here is the immuneACCESS table cut down to in-frame rearrangements. Part of the clones is not present; checked against another copy, under half of the missing clones reflect an unresolved V gene, and the others are unexplained. This sample holds about 360,000 clones; 70% to 90% were observed only once. Of the sample, about 3% falls within the top ten clones. The sequenced sample consisted of peripheral blood. The receptor source for this set is a human donor in a cohort sampled during active COVID-19.

The chain is built from TRBV28 and TRBJ1-5; D gene ambiguous. This CDR3 comprises 13 residues. Trimming took off 7 bases at V and 2 bases at J, with 9 bases between the two ends. Germline V gene lookup returns CDR1 MDHEN and CDR2 SYDVKM. DNA for the CDR3: TGTGCCAGCACTCCGGTGGGCAATCAGCCCCAGCATTTT. Translating gives CASTPVGNQPQHF.

This sequence joins TRBV9 and TRBJ2-1, with 8 bases lining up with TRBD2. V gave up 2 bases and J gave up 2 bases; unmatched junction bases: 3. This CDR3 contains 15 residues. CDR1 and CDR2 (germline): SGDLS, YYNGEE. DNA for the CDR3: TGTGCCAGCAGCGTCGCTAGCGGGCCCTACAATGAGCAGTTCTTC. It is translated as CASSVASGPYNEQFF.

This clone has a single count. The chain employs TRBV12-3 or TRBV12-4 and TRBJ2-2, with D unresolved. This CDR3 spans 12 amino acids. Trimming took off 6 bases at V and 8 bases at J, with 10 bases between the two ends. The CDR3 region is CASSSVLGELFF. The CDR3 DNA reads TGTGCCAGCAGCTCCGTGTTAGGGGAGCTGTTTTTT.

This clone has a single count. The V and J genes are TRBV18 and TRBJ2-7; D gene uncertain. The germline V gene encodes CDR1 KGHSH and CDR2 LQKENI. The CDR3 is 10 residues long. Trimming removed 3 bases at V and 7 bases at J, with 4 bases between. The CDR3 here is CASSPPEQYF. The CDR3 nucleotides read TGTGCCAGCTCACCCCCAGAGCAGTACTTC. The complete variable domain, with remaining parts taken from reference TRBV18 and TRBJ2-7, reads NAGVMQNPRHLVRRRGQEARLRCSPMKGHSHVYWYRQLPEEGLKFMVYLQKENIIDESGMPKERFSAEFPKEGPSILRIQQVVRGDSAAYFCASSPPEQYFGPGTRLTVT.

The rearrangement links TRBV10-3 to TRBJ2-1; D call uncertain. The germline V gene encodes CDR1 ENHRY and CDR2 SYGVKD. The CDR3 loop spans 13 amino acids. Trimming took 7 bases from V and 7 from J, leaving 14 bases between them. The CDR3 nucleotides read TGTGCCATCACTTCCCCCTATTCGAATGAGCAGTTCTTC. Its translation: CAITSPYSNEQFF.

The rearrangement uses TRBV5-4 and TRBJ2-1, with D tentatively TRBD2 (5 bases). V was shortened by 2 bases and J by 9 bases, with 9 bases between the two germline ends. The CDR3 contains 12 residues. Looked up from germline, CDR1 is SGHNT and CDR2 is YYREEE (reference sequence). CDR3 coding DNA: TGTGCCAGCAGCTTTTTTAGCGCTGAGCAGTTCTTC. It codes for CASSFFSAEQFF.

In its sample, this clone was seen once. V gene TRBV19 combines with J gene TRBJ1-1, with D tentatively TRBD1 (6 bases). Germline CDR1 reads LNHDA; CDR2 reads SQIVND (reference sequence). Trimming shortened V by 4 bases and J by 0 bases, and 12 bases separated the two germline ends. The CDR3 totals 15 residues. The CDR3 loop is CASSTQGQVNTEAFF. As DNA, the CDR3 is TGTGCCAGTAGTACACAGGGACAAGTGAACACTGAAGCTTTCTTT.

This clone was seen more than once but under ten times. V is TRBV6-5 and J is TRBJ1-1; no clear D. From germline, CDR1 is MNHEY and CDR2 SVGAGI. The CDR3 runs to 13 residues. The V gene lost 7 bases and the J gene lost 4 bases, with 13 bases spanning the gap. The CDR3 nucleotides are TGTGCCAGCAAGCGGGGTTCGGGCACTGAAGCTTTCTTT. Its protein is CASKRGSGTEAFF.

The chain couples TRBV3-1 (or the pseudogene TRBV3-2) to TRBJ2-5, with 8 bases lining up with TRBD2. CDR3 length equals 17 residues. In germline, CDR1 is LGHDT, CDR2 YNNKEL (reference sequence). Trimming removed 0 bases from V and 1 base from J; junction bases left unmatched: 7. The CDR3 loop is CASSQEYGREVQETQYF. CDR3 coding DNA: TGTGCCAGCAGCCAAGAGTATGGGCGGGAGGTCCAAGAGACCCAGTACTTC.

The rearrangement uses TRBV11-2 and TRBJ1-6, with D tentatively TRBD1 (6 bases). V lost 2 bases and J 10 bases, leaving 15 bases between the germline ends. From germline, CDR1 is SGHAT and CDR2 FQNNGV. This CDR3 comprises 15 residues. The CDR3 spells CASSLLWGPASPLHF. CDR3 nucleotide sequence: TGTGCCAGCAGCTTATTGTGGGGGCCTGCCTCACCCCTCCACTTT.

V usage is TRBV9 and J usage is TRBJ1-2; the D gene is possibly TRBD1 (5 bases). CDR1 and CDR2 (germline): SGDLS, YYNGEE. The V end lost 0 bases, the J end lost 4 bases, and 22 bases lay between the germline ends. The CDR3 contains 18 residues. Here the CDR3 reads CASSVAFGDSDDFYGYTF. CDR3 nucleotides: TGTGCCAGCAGCGTAGCTTTCGGAGACAGCGACGATTTCTATGGCTACACCTTC. The full variable domain, completed using reference TRBV9 and TRBJ1-2, is DSGVTQTPKHLITATGQRVTLRCSPRSGDLSVYWYQQSLDQGLQFLIQYYNGEERAKGNILERFSAQQFPDLHSELNLSSLELGDSALYFCASSVAFGDSDDFYGYTFGSGTRLTVV.

This sequence joins TRBV9 and TRBJ2-7, with D possibly matching TRBD2 (6 bases). CDR3 length equals 16 residues. Trimming took 2 bases from V and 6 from J, leaving 21 bases between them. The germline V gene has CDR1 SGDLS and CDR2 YYNGEE. CDR3 region: CASSVSFRDSLGEQYF. Written as DNA, the CDR3 is TGTGCCAGCAGCGTCAGCTTCCGGGACTCACTCGGCGAGCAGTACTTC.

The chain combines TRBV24-1 with TRBJ2-1; tentative D call: TRBD1 (6 bases). V dropped 12 bases and J dropped 6 bases, with 23 bases sitting between them. Germline V gene lookup returns CDR1 KGHDR and CDR2 SFDVKD. The CDR3 runs to 15 residues. Written as DNA, the CDR3 is TGTGCCGGCCCTAGGGGGACCCCTAAGGGCAATGAGCAGTTCTTC. Its protein product is CAGPRGTPKGNEQFF.

This clone was observed once. CDR3 protein: CASSLEGLQGFTEAFF. CDR3 nucleotide sequence: TGCGCCAGCAGCTTGGAAGGTCTACAGGGGTTTACTGAAGCTTTCTTT. V usage is TRBV5-1 and J usage is TRBJ1-1; 7 bases map to TRBD1. V was pared by 0 bases and J by 5 bases, with 10 bases of the junction left unmatched. CDR1 SGHRS and CDR2 YFSETQ come from the germline V gene. The CDR3 length is 16 residues.

The chain links TRBV6-5 to TRBJ2-7; D call uncertain. This CDR3 is built from 12 residues. Germline CDR1 reads MNHEY; CDR2 reads SVGAGI. V lost 8 bases and J lost 1, with 9 bases in between. The CDR3 coding sequence is TGTGCCAGCGGGCAGGTATCCTACGAGCAGTACTTC. Translating gives CASGQVSYEQYF.

This clone was picked up a small number of times. This sequence joins TRBV12-3 or TRBV12-4 and TRBJ1-4; D is undetermined. Trimming took off 7 bases at V and 3 bases at J, with 9 bases between the two ends. This CDR3 is 13 amino acids long. The CDR3 loop is CASKLTPNEKLFF. The DNA for the CDR3 is TGTGCCAGCAAGCTTACGCCTAATGAAAAACTGTTTTTT.

The rearrangement uses TRBV20-1 and TRBJ1-1, with 8 bases aligning to TRBD1. The CDR3 length is 16 residues. V gave up 3 bases and J gave up 1 base; unmatched junction bases: 10. Germline CDR1 DFQATT, CDR2 SNEGSKA (reference sequence). The CDR3 sequence is CSASGLAGGWNTEAFF. DNA for the CDR3: TGCAGTGCTAGTGGTTTGGCAGGGGGCTGGAACACTGAAGCTTTCTTT.

This chain joins TRBV18 and TRBJ2-3, with D unresolved. The V and J ends lost 3 bases and 4 bases respectively, with 5 bases between them. In germline, CDR1 is KGHSH, CDR2 LQKENI. The CDR3 loop spans 12 amino acids. The CDR3 nucleotides read TGTGCCAGCTCACCCTTGTCAGATACGCAGTATTTT. Translation: CASSPLSDTQYF.

The chain has TRBV20-1 and TRBJ2-5, with D uncertain. V was pared by 3 bases and J by 5 bases, with 13 bases between. Germline assignment: CDR1 DFQATT and CDR2 SNEGSKA (reference sequence). This CDR3 comprises 13 residues. CDR3 sequence: CSASDPRLETQYF. The CDR3 region has the DNA TGCAGTGCTAGTGATCCGCGTTTGGAGACCCAGTACTTC.

The V call is TRBV18, the J call TRBJ2-1; tentatively, D is TRBD2 (6 bases). With 2 bases removed from V and 6 bases from J, the gap between germline ends came to 8 bases. The CDR3 has 13 residues. From germline, CDR1 is KGHSH and CDR2 LQKENI. Written as DNA, the CDR3 is TGTGCCAGCTCACCAGGAGCGGGCAATGAGCAGTTCTTC. The encoded protein is CASSPGAGNEQFF.

This clone was seen a single time. The rearrangement uses TRBV2 and TRBJ1-6; TRBD1 agrees at 7 bases. Germline values: CDR1 SNHLY, CDR2 FYNNEI. This CDR3 is built from 16 residues. The trim removed 4 bases at V and 3 bases at J, leaving 6 bases unmatched. Here the CDR3 DNA reads TGTGCCAGCAGTGTTTGGGACAGCAGCTATAATTCACCCCTCCACTTT. This encodes CASSVWDSSYNSPLHF. The full variable domain, rest sourced from reference TRBV2 and TRBJ1-6, is EPEVTQTPSHQVTQMGQEVILRCVPISNHLYFYWYRQILGQKVEFLVSFYNNEISEKSEIFDDQFSVERPDGSNFTLKIRSTKLEDSAMYFCASSVWDSSYNSPLHFGNGTRLTVT.

V usage is TRBV5-1 and J usage is TRBJ1-1, with D perhaps TRBD1 (6 bases). The CDR3 consists of 14 residues. Between the trimmed V and J ends, which lost 9 bases and 1 base, there was a span of 16 bases. Looked up from germline, CDR1 is SGHRS and CDR2 is YFSETQ. CDR3 DNA: TGCGCCACTTCCAGGGGCGATGGGAACACTGAAGCTTTCTTT. Protein: CATSRGDGNTEAFF.

The V gene is TRBV19, the J gene TRBJ2-1; TRBD2 agrees at 9 bases. The germline CDR1 and CDR2 sequences are LNHDA and SQIVND (reference sequence). V lost 8 bases to trimming and J lost 6 bases; unmatched junction nucleotides: 8. The CDR3 is made up of 14 amino acids. The CDR3 is CASGSGSGGNEQFF. In DNA, the CDR3 is TGTGCCAGTGGTAGCGGGAGCGGGGGCAATGAGCAGTTCTTC.

The chain employs TRBV5-1 and TRBJ2-2; the D gene is possibly TRBD1 (5 bases). This CDR3 has 16 residues. V was shortened by 6 bases and J by 3 bases, with 18 bases between the two germline ends. Germline V gene sequence: CDR1 SGHRS, CDR2 YFSETQ. The CDR3 here is CASIQDRFMDTGELFF. The CDR3 nucleotides read TGCGCCAGCATACAGGACCGTTTTATGGACACCGGGGAGCTGTTTTTT.

The chain couples TRBV19 to TRBJ2-7; 8 bases match TRBD1. CDR3 size: 13 residues. The V segment lost 7 bases and the J segment 12 bases; nucleotides outside the gene matches: 14. CDR1 is LNHDA and CDR2 is SQIVND in the germline V gene (reference sequence). In DNA form, the CDR3 reads TGTGCCAGTAAGACCATGGACAGGGACGGTCTGTACTTC. It codes for CASKTMDRDGLYF.

The gene calls are TRBV7-2 and TRBJ1-6; D is unresolved. The V and J ends lost 3 bases and 0 bases respectively, with 12 bases between them. CDR3 size: 17 residues. Germline loops: CDR1 SGHTA, CDR2 FQGNSA. The CDR3 DNA reads TGTGCCAGCAGCTTTTTTGGCATCAGCTCCTATAATTCACCCCTCCACTTT. Translating gives CASSFFGISSYNSPLHF.

The chain carries TRBV5-1 and TRBJ1-2; possible D gene TRBD1, 6 bases. The CDR3 extends over 15 amino acids. Germline CDR1 and CDR2: SGHRS and YFSETQ. V lost 3 bases and J 8 bases, leaving 20 bases between the germline ends. CDR3 residues: CASSSIQGHQTGYTF. In DNA, the CDR3 is TGCGCCAGCAGCTCGATCCAGGGACACCAGACGGGCTACACCTTC.